The rows below give T cell receptor beta chains drawn from one sample of a study of CD8 T cells in ankylosing spondylitis. TCRdb fed the 5' RACE reads into MiXCR, producing one record per CDR3 protein. The profile shows about 240,000 distinct CDR3 sequences, around 8% of them singletons. The sequenced material came from blood, either unsorted or a sorted T cell fraction (not recorded which). The source of these receptors is a female donor with ankylosing spondylitis or in good health (not recorded which). Both conserved end residues are trimmed from each CDR3. The order of the fields is clone size, V gene, J gene, D gene, CDR3 protein. A D gene is named only where the DNA matches it firmly. The size field is filled for only some rows; it gives once, few, many or a size class.

abundance: -; v_gene: TRBV5-1; j_gene: TRBJ2-7; d_gene: -; CDR3aa: ASSLGPGSSYEQY
abundance: many; v_gene: TRBV12-3/TRBV12-4; j_gene: TRBJ2-7; d_gene: -; CDR3aa: ASTPGIGISLASEQY
abundance: -; v_gene: TRBV7-2; j_gene: TRBJ2-7; d_gene: TRBD2; CDR3aa: ASSLVKGSGRGRQY
abundance: many; v_gene: TRBV11-2; j_gene: TRBJ2-3; d_gene: TRBD2; CDR3aa: ASSFPRWREGPPHTDTQY
abundance: -; v_gene: TRBV6-1; j_gene: TRBJ2-5; d_gene: TRBD1; CDR3aa: ASSQGRGPGQETQY
abundance: few; v_gene: TRBV7-9; j_gene: TRBJ1-1; d_gene: -; CDR3aa: ASSLVTGGEAF
abundance: many; v_gene: TRBV3-1; j_gene: TRBJ2-3; d_gene: TRBD2; CDR3aa: ASSQRTSGTDTQY
abundance: many; v_gene: TRBV5-5; j_gene: TRBJ2-5; d_gene: -; CDR3aa: ASRFRTDIQETQY
abundance: -; v_gene: TRBV11-2; j_gene: TRBJ1-2; d_gene: -; CDR3aa: ANSLDLPDSLLNYGYT
abundance: many; v_gene: TRBV11-2; j_gene: TRBJ2-1; d_gene: -; CDR3aa: ASSTSRGFPNNEQF
abundance: many; v_gene: TRBV6-5; j_gene: TRBJ2-7; d_gene: -; CDR3aa: ASSSPQGEQY
abundance: -; v_gene: TRBV30; j_gene: TRBJ1-1; d_gene: -; CDR3aa: AWSVLAGAEAF
abundance: many; v_gene: TRBV11-2; j_gene: TRBJ2-1; d_gene: -; CDR3aa: ASSPDSSYNEQF
abundance: many; v_gene: TRBV5-6; j_gene: TRBJ2-5; d_gene: -; CDR3aa: ASSPRDRYQETQY
abundance: many; v_gene: TRBV5-1; j_gene: TRBJ1-2; d_gene: -; CDR3aa: ASSFDGDPYT
abundance: many; v_gene: TRBV6-1; j_gene: TRBJ2-1; d_gene: TRBD2; CDR3aa: ASSPGRAYNEQF
abundance: few; v_gene: TRBV2; j_gene: TRBJ1-5; d_gene: TRBD1; CDR3aa: ASSPTGWIQPQH
abundance: many; v_gene: TRBV30; j_gene: TRBJ2-1; d_gene: TRBD2; CDR3aa: AWSPLPSGSYNEQF
abundance: many; v_gene: TRBV13; j_gene: TRBJ2-7; d_gene: TRBD1; CDR3aa: ASSSSQGNEQY
abundance: many; v_gene: TRBV3-1; j_gene: TRBJ2-7; d_gene: TRBD2; CDR3aa: ASSQDKAGGPAYEQY
abundance: many; v_gene: TRBV20-1; j_gene: TRBJ2-3; d_gene: TRBD1; CDR3aa: SARDWTGLDTQY
abundance: many; v_gene: TRBV4-1; j_gene: TRBJ1-2; d_gene: -; CDR3aa: ASSQDAAQRYGYT
abundance: many; v_gene: TRBV29-1; j_gene: TRBJ2-5; d_gene: -; CDR3aa: SAGAQETQY
abundance: many; v_gene: TRBV20-1; j_gene: TRBJ2-1; d_gene: TRBD2; CDR3aa: SARGFLAGDLLVNEQF
abundance: -; v_gene: TRBV28; j_gene: TRBJ1-5; d_gene: -; CDR3aa: ASSRFRGRSNQPQH